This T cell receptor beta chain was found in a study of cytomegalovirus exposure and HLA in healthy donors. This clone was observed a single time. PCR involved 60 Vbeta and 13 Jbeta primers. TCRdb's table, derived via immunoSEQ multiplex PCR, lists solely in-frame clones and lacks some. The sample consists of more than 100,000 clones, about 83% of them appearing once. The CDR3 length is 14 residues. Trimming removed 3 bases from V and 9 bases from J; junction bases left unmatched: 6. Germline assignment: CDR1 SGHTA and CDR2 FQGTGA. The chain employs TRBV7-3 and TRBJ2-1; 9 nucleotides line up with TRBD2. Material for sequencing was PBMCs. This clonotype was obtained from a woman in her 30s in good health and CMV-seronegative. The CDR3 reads CASSLASGAGEQFF. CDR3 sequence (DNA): TGTGCCAGCAGCTTGGCTAGCGGGGCGGGTGAGCAGTTCTTC. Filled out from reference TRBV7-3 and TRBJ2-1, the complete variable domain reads GAGVSQTPSNKVTEKGKYVELRCDPISGHTALYWYRQSLGQGPEFLIYFQGTGAADDSGLPNDRFFAVRPEGSVSTLKIQRTERGDSAVYLCASSLASGAGEQFFGPGTRLTVL.